This T cell receptor (beta chain) came from a study of monozygotic twins with inflammatory bowel disease. No DNA is given; TCRdb re-called the 5' RACE reads and lists each CDR3 protein once. The sample table sets out more than 110,000 distinct CDR3 sequences. Per the germline V gene, CDR1 is MDHEN and CDR2 is SYDVKM. This CDR3 is 18 amino acids long. Sequencing was performed on blood. The chain joins TRBV28 to TRBJ2-1; TCRdb selects TRBD2, and the lack of DNA leaves this call unchecked. This TCR was sampled from a human donor with ulcerative colitis or Crohn's disease, or a healthy co-twin of an affected twin (not recorded which). CDR3 loop: CASSPPTSGRILNNEQFF.